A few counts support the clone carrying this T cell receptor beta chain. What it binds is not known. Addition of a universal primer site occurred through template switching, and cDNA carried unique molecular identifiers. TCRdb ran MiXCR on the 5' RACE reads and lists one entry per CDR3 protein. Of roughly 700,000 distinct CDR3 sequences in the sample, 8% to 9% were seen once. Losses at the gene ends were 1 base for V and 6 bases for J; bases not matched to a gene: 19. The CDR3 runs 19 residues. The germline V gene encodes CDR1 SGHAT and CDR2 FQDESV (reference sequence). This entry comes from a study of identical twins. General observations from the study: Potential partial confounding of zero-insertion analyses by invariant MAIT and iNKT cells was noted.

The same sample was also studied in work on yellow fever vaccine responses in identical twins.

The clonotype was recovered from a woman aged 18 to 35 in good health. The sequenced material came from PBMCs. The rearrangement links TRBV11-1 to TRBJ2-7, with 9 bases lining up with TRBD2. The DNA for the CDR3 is TGTGCCAGCAGCTTAGGGAGTGGGCTAGCGGGACGGATCGGCTTCGAGCAGTACTTC. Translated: CASSLGSGLAGRIGFEQYF. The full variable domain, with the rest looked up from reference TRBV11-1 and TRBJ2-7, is EAEVAQSPRYKITEKSQAVAFWCDPISGHATLYWYRQILGQGPELLVQFQDESVVDDSQLPKDRFSAERLKGVDSTLKIQPAELGDSAMYLCASSLGSGLAGRIGFEQYFGPGTRLTVT.